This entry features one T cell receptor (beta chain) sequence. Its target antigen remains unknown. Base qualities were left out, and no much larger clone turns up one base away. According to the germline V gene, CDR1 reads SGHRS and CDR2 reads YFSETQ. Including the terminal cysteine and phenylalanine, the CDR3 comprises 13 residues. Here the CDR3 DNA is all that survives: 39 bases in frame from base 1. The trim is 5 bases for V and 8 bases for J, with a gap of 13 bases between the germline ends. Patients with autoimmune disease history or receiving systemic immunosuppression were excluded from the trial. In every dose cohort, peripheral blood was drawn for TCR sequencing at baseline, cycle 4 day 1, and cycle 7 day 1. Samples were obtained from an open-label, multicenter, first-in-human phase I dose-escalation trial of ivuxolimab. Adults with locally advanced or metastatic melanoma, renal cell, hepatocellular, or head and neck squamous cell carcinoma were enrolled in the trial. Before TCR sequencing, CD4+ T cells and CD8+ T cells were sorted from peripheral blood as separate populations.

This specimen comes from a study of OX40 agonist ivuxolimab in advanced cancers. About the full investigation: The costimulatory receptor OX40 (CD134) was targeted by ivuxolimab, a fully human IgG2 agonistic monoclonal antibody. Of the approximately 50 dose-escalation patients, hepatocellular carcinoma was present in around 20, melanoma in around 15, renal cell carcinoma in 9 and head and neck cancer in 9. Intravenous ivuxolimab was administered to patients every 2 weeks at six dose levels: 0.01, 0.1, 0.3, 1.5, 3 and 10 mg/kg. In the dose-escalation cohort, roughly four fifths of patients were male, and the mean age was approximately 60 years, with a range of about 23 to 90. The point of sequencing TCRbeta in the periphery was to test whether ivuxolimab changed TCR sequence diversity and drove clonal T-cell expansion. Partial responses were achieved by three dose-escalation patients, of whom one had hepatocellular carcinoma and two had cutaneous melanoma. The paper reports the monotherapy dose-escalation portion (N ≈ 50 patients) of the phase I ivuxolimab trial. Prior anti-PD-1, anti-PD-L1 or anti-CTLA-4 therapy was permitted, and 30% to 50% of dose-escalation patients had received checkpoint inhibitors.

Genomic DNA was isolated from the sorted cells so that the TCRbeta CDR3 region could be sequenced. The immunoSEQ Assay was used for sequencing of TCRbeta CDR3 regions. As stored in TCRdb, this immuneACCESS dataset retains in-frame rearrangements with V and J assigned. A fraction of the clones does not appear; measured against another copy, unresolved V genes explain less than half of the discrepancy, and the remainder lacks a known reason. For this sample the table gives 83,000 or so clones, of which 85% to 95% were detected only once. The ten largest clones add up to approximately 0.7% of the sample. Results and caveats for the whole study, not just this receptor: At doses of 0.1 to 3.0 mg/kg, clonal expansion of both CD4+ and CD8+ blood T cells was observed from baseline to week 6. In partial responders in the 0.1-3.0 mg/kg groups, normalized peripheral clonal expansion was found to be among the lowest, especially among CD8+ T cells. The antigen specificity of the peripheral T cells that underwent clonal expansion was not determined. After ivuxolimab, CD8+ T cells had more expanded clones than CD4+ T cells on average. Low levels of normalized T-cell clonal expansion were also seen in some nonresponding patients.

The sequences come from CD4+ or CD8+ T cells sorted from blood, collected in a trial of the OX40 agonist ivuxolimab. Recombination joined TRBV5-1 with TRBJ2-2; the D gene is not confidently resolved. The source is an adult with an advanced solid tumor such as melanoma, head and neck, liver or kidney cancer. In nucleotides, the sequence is TGCGCCAGCAGTCTTGAGGATTTAGGGGAGCTGTTTTTT. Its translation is CASSLEDLGELFF.